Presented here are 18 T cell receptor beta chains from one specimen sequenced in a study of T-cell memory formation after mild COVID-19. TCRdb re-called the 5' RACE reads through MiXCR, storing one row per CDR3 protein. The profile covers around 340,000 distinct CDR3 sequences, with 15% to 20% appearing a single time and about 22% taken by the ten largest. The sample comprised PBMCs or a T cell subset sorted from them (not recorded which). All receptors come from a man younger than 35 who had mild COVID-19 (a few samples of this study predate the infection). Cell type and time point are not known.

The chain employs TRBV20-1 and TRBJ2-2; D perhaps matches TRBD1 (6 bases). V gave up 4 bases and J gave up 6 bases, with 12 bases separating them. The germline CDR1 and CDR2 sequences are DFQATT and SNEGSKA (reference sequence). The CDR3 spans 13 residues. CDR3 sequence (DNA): TGCAGTGCTACCTCGGACAGTGCCGGGGAGCTGTTTTTT. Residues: CSATSDSAGELFF.

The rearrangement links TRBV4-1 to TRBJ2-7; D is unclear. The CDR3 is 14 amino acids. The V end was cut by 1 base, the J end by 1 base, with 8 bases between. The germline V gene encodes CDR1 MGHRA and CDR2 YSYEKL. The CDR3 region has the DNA TGCGCCAGCAGCCAAGTGGCAGCGTCCTACGAGCAGTACTTC. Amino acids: CASSQVAASYEQYF.

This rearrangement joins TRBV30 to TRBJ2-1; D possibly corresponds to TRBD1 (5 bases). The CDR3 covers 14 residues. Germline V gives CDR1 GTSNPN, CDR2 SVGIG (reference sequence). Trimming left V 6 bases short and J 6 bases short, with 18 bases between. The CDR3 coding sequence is TGTGCCTGCCCACGGCAGGATAGGGGCAATGAGCAGTTCTTC. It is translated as CACPRQDRGNEQFF.

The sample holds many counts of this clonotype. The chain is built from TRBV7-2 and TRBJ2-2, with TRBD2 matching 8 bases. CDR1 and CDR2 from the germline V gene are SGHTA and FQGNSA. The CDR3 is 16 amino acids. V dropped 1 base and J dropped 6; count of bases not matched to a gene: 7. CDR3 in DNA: TGTGCCAGCAGCTTAGTAGCCGGGGGGGCCTCCGGGGAGCTGTTTTTT. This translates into CASSLVAGGASGELFF.

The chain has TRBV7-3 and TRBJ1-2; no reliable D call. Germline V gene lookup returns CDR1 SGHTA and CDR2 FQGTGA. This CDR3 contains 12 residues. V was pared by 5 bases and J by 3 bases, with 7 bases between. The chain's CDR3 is CASSAKDYGYTF. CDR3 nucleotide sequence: TGTGCCAGCAGCGCAAAGGACTATGGCTACACCTTC.

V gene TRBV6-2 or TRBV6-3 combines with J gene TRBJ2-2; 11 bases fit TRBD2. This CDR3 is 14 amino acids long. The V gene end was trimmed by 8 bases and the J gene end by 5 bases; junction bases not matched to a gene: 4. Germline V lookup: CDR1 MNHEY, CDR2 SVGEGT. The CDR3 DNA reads TGTGCCAGCGAGACTAGCGGGGTTACCGGGGAGCTGTTTTTT. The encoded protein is CASETSGVTGELFF.

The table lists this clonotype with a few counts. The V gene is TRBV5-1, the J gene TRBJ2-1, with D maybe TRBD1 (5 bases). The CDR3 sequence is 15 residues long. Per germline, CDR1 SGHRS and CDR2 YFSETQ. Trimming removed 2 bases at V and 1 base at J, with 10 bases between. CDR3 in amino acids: CASSLGAASYNEQFF. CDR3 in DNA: TGCGCCAGCAGCTTAGGGGCGGCATCCTACAATGAGCAGTTCTTC.

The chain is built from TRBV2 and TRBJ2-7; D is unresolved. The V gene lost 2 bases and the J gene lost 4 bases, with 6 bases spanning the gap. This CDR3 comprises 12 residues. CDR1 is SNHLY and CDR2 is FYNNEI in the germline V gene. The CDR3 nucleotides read TGTGCCAGCAGTGAAATTTCGTACGAGCAGTACGTC. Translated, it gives CASSEISYEQYV.

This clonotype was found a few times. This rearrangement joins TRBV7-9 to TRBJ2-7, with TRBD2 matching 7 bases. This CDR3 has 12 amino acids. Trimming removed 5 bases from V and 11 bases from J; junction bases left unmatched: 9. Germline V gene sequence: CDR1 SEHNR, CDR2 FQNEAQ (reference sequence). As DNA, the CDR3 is TGTGCCAGCAGCCGGGGAGGGAGCGGGAAGTACGTC. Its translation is CASSRGGSGKYV.

In nucleotides, the CDR3 is TGTGCCAGCAGCAAATGGGGGGACAGGTACGAGCAGTACTTC. This sequence encodes CASSKWGDRYEQYF. V gene TRBV21-1 combines with J gene TRBJ2-7; the table gives TRBD1 as D, unverified against the DNA. TRBV21-1 is tagged as a pseudogene. The CDR3 is 14 amino acids.

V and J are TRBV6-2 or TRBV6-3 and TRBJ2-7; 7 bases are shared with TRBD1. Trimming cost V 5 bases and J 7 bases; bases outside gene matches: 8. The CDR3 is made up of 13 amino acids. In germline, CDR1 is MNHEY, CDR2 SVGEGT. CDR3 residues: CASSGTGAREQYV. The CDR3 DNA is TGTGCCAGCAGTGGTACAGGGGCGAGGGAGCAGTACGTC.

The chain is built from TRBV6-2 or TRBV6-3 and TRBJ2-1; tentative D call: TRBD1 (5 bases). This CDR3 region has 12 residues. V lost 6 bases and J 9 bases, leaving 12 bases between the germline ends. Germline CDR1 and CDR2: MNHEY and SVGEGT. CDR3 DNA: TGTGCCAGCAGGCAGGGTGGCGGTGAGCAGTTCTTC. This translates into CASRQGGGEQFF.

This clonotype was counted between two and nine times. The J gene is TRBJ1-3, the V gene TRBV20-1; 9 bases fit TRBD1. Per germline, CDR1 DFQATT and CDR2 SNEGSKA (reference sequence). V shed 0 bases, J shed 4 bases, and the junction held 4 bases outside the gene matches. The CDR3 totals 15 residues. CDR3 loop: CSARDLDRGGNTIYF. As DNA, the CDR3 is TGCAGTGCTAGAGATTTGGACAGGGGAGGAAACACCATATATTTT.

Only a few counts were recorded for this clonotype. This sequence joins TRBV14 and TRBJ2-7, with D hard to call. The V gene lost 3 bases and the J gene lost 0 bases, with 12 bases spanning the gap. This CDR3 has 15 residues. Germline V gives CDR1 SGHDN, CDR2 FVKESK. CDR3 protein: CASSHQRWFSYEQYV. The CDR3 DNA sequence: TGTGCCAGCAGCCACCAACGGTGGTTCTCCTACGAGCAGTACGTC.

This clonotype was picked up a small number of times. The CDR3 sequence is CASSLGTALANYGYTF. The CDR3 DNA sequence: TGCGCCAGCAGCCTCGGGACAGCTTTAGCTAACTATGGCTACACCTTC. The genes are TRBV4-3 and TRBJ1-2; 7 bases line up with TRBD1. The CDR3 extends over 16 amino acids. Germline loops: CDR1 LGHNA, CDR2 YSLEER. V was clipped by 4 bases and J by 0 bases; unmatched bases: 8.

This CDR3 is CASTTLSSGANVLTF. The CDR3 DNA is TGTGCCAGCACCACGTTAAGCTCTGGGGCCAACGTCCTGACTTTC. The chain is built from TRBV27 and TRBJ2-6; D ambiguous. CDR1 MNHEY and CDR2 SMNVEV come from the germline V gene (reference sequence). With 7 bases removed from V and 0 bases from J, the gap between germline ends came to 10 bases. This CDR3 has 15 residues.

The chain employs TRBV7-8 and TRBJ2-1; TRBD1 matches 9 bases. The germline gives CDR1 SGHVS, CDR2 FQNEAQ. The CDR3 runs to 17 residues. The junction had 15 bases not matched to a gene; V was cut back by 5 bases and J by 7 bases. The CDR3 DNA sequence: TGTGCCAGCAGCCGTCCCTTTGACAGGGGGTCGGGGAATGAGCAGTTCTTC. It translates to CASSRPFDRGSGNEQFF. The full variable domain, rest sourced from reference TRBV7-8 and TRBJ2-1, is GAGVSQSPRYKVAKRGQDVALRCDPISGHVSLFWYQQALGQGPEFLTYFQNEAQLDKSGLPSDRFFAERPEGSVSTLKIQRTQQEDSAVYLCASSRPFDRGSGNEQFFGPGTRLTVL.

The CDR3: CASSLVVFGLAKYTDTQYF. The CDR3 region has the DNA TGTGCCAGCAGCTTAGTAGTATTTGGGCTAGCGAAATACACAGATACGCAGTATTTT. The chain uses TRBV13 and TRBJ2-3; D possibly corresponds to TRBD2 (6 bases). Germline-derived CDR1 and CDR2 are PRHDT and FYEKMQ (reference sequence). V was pared by 1 base and J by 2 bases, with 22 bases between. CDR3 length: 19 amino acids.